The 16 T cell receptor beta chains listed next were all sequenced from one sample in a study of T-cell memory formation after mild COVID-19. From the 5' RACE reads, TCRdb called clonotypes with MiXCR, one entry per CDR3 protein. The table lists 65,000 to 100,000 distinct CDR3 sequences, roughly 13% of them singletons. Sequencing was performed on PBMCs or a T cell subset sorted from them (not recorded which). The receptors derive from a young man who had mild COVID-19 (a few samples of this study predate the infection). Cell type and time point are not known.

This clonotype was counted ten times or more. The chain carries TRBV7-9 and TRBJ2-5; D is tentatively TRBD1 or TRBD2 (5 bases each). CDR1 is SEHNR, CDR2 FQNEAQ, per germline (reference sequence). V lost 5 bases and J lost 1, with 11 bases in between. CDR3 length equals 14 residues. CDR3 protein: CASSLRGIQETQYF. CDR3 coding DNA: TGTGCCAGCAGCCTGAGGGGAATCCAAGAGACCCAGTACTTC.

Only a few counts were recorded for this clonotype. The chain employs TRBV7-9 and TRBJ1-5, with a weak D call TRBD1 (6 bases). V gave up 4 bases and J gave up 5 bases, with 21 bases separating them. The CDR3 is 17 amino acids. The germline V gene encodes CDR1 SEHNR and CDR2 FQNEAQ (reference sequence). In nucleotides, the CDR3 is TGTGCCAGCAGCTCTGGCAGGGGAAATAAGTTCGATCAGCCCCAGCATTTT. Translating it yields CASSSGRGNKFDQPQHF.

This chain connects TRBV6-1 to TRBJ2-1; D gene unclear. CDR1 MNHNS and CDR2 SASEGT come from the germline V gene. The CDR3 runs 12 residues. Trimming took off 3 bases at V and 8 bases at J, with 8 bases between the two ends. The CDR3: CASSDLGDEQFF. The CDR3 DNA follows: TGTGCCAGCAGTGATCTTGGGGATGAGCAGTTCTTC.

The chain joins TRBV28 to TRBJ1-5; D unclear. Germline lookup yields CDR1 MDHEN and CDR2 SYDVKM. This CDR3 comprises 16 residues. The germline V and J ends were trimmed by 7 bases and 6 bases, with 22 bases remaining between them. CDR3 coding DNA: TGTGCCAGCATCAGAATCTGGGGAGCAGGTACTCAGCCCCAGCATTTT. The encoded protein is CASIRIWGAGTQPQHF.

The gene calls are TRBV12-3 or TRBV12-4 and TRBJ2-3; D perhaps matches TRBD1 (5 bases). This CDR3 has 17 residues. The ends were cut back, 0 bases at V and 5 bases at J, with 18 bases in the middle. This CDR3 is CASSLARGATSVDTQYF. Here the CDR3 DNA reads TGTGCCAGCAGTTTAGCGCGTGGGGCCACGTCAGTAGATACGCAGTATTTT.

The J gene is TRBJ1-5, the V gene TRBV12-3 or TRBV12-4, with unresolved D. This CDR3 spans 16 amino acids. V was cut by 2 bases and J by 2 bases, with 13 bases left in between. Here the CDR3 DNA reads TGTGCCAGCAGTTTAAAGAGGGTTCTGCGCAATCAGCCCCAGCATTTT. This codes for CASSLKRVLRNQPQHF.

This clonotype was observed a few times. The V and J genes are TRBV12-3 or TRBV12-4 and TRBJ1-4, with no clear D. V was shortened by 6 bases and J by 7 bases, with 12 bases between the two germline ends. The CDR3 is made up of 13 amino acids. The CDR3 region has the DNA TGTGCCAGCAGCTCGGGTCGGTTTGAAAAACTGTTTTTT. Residues: CASSSGRFEKLFF.

Ten or more counts support this clonotype. The chain uses TRBV9 and TRBJ1-5; D unresolved. This CDR3 has 16 amino acids. The V gene lost 0 bases and the J gene lost 2 bases, with 12 bases spanning the gap. Germline CDR1 SGDLS, CDR2 YYNGEE. The CDR3 spells CASSVENGEGNQPQHF. The CDR3 nucleotides read TGTGCCAGCAGCGTAGAGAACGGGGAGGGCAATCAGCCCCAGCATTTT.

This clonotype was counted a few times. The CDR3 loop is CASSLGQGSTEAFF. CDR3 bases: TGTGCCAGCAGCTTAGGACAGGGAAGTACTGAAGCTTTCTTT. This chain links TRBV7-9 with TRBJ1-1; 7 nucleotides agree with TRBD1. In germline, CDR1 is SEHNR, CDR2 FQNEAQ (reference sequence). Trimming cost V 1 base and J 5 bases; bases outside gene matches: 4. The CDR3 covers 14 residues.

A few counts support this clonotype. The CDR3 DNA is TGTGCCACCAGCAGAACAGGGGTCAATCAGCCCCAGCATTTT. This translates into CATSRTGVNQPQHF. The chain joins TRBV15 to TRBJ1-5; 7 positions agree with TRBD1. V shed 2 bases, J shed 3 bases, and the junction held 1 base outside the gene matches. CDR1 and CDR2 from the germline V gene are LNHNV and YYDKDF (reference sequence). The CDR3 extends over 14 amino acids.

J is TRBJ2-2 and V is TRBV14; D is uncertain. Trimming cost V 0 bases and J 5 bases, with 7 bases left between them. This CDR3 is built from 14 residues. Germline V gene lookup returns CDR1 SGHDN and CDR2 FVKESK. Written as DNA, the CDR3 is TGTGCCAGCAGCCAAGATTGGGGAACCGGGGAGCTGTTTTTT. Protein: CASSQDWGTGELFF.

The table lists this clonotype with a few counts. The chain employs TRBV4-3 and TRBJ2-7, with 10 bases lining up with TRBD2. The V segment lost 0 bases and the J segment 6 bases; nucleotides outside the gene matches: 8. This CDR3 has 16 amino acids. Germline V gene lookup returns CDR1 LGHNA and CDR2 YSLEER. The CDR3 loop reads CASSQERGLAGGEQYF. In DNA form, the CDR3 reads TGCGCCAGCAGCCAAGAGCGGGGCTTAGCGGGGGGCGAGCAGTACTTC.

This clonotype was picked up a small number of times. The rearrangement joins TRBV7-9 to TRBJ2-7, with D tentatively TRBD2 (5 bases). Trimming shortened V by 0 bases and J by 1 base, and 10 bases separated the two germline ends. The CDR3 spans 15 residues. Germline CDR1 is SEHNR and CDR2 is FQNEAQ (reference sequence). CDR3 in DNA: TGTGCCAGCAGCTTAGCACGGGGTGATTCCTACGAGCAGTACTTC. The encoded protein is CASSLARGDSYEQYF.

The chain recombines TRBV19 with TRBJ2-2; possibly TRBD2 for D (6 bases). This CDR3 region has 14 residues. The V gene's germline CDR1 is LNHDA and CDR2 SQIVND (reference sequence). V was shortened by 0 bases and J by 6 bases, with 8 bases between the two germline ends. CDR3 bases: TGTGCCAGTAGTATAGATTGGGGGGCCGGGGAGCTGTTTTTT. Translating gives CASSIDWGAGELFF.

This clonotype was observed at least ten times. The V and J genes are TRBV5-1 and TRBJ2-1; D is perhaps TRBD1 (5 bases). Trimming stripped 6 bases from V and 3 bases from J, with 16 bases between. Germline V lookup: CDR1 SGHRS, CDR2 YFSETQ. There are 15 residues in the CDR3. DNA of the CDR3: TGCGCCAGCAAGTCGTCCGGACAAATCTACAATGAGCAGTTCTTC. Translation: CASKSSGQIYNEQFF.

There are a few counts of this clonotype. The chain joins TRBV7-9 to TRBJ2-3; D unresolved. Germline lookup yields CDR1 SEHNR and CDR2 FQNEAQ (reference sequence). This CDR3 region has 12 residues. The V and J ends lost 1 base and 11 bases respectively, with 10 bases between them. The DNA of the CDR3 is TGTGCCAGCAGCTTAGTGTATGAACAGCAGTATTTT. Its protein is CASSLVYEQQYF.